Listed here are 27 T cell receptor beta chains from one sample, sequenced in a study of Graves' ophthalmopathy and Graves' hyperthyroidism. Amplification from RNA transcripts yielded the TCR beta CDR3 regions. An initial RT-PCR round employing HTBI primers preceded a second-round multiplex PCR. MiXCR, applied by TCRdb to the multiplex PCR reads, yields one record per CDR3 protein. The table includes around 1,200,000 distinct CDR3 sequences, about 38% detected once. The sequenced material came from peripheral blood or thyroid tissue (not recorded which). The receptors stem from an adult man with Graves' hyperthyroidism.

In its sample, this clonotype was seen a few times. The chain carries TRBV19 and TRBJ1-2; D uncertain. The length of the CDR3 is 11 residues. From germline, CDR1 is LNHDA and CDR2 SQIVND (reference sequence). The ends were cut back, 10 bases at V and 4 bases at J, with 10 bases in the middle. The CDR3, as DNA: TGTGCCACCTTGGCAGGCTATGGCTACACCTTC. This translates into CATLAGYGYTF. The entire variable domain, with the rest obtained from reference TRBV19 and TRBJ1-2, is as follows: DGGITQSPKYLFRKEGQNVTLSCEQNLNHDAMYWYRQDPGQGLRLIYYSQIVNDFQKGDIAEGYSVSREKKESFPLTVTSAQKNPTAFYLCATLAGYGYTFGSGTRLTVV.

This clonotype was counted only a few times. The chain links TRBV9 to TRBJ2-7; tentatively, D is TRBD1 or TRBD2 (6 bases each). V gave up 4 bases and J gave up 6 bases, with 17 bases separating them. The CDR3 totals 14 residues. Germline CDR1 and CDR2: SGDLS and YYNGEE. The CDR3 DNA reads as TGTGCCAGCAGCCCGGGGGCTAGGTCCCTCGAGCAGTACTTC. Protein sequence: CASSPGARSLEQYF.

In regard to this clonotype: A clone one base away is much larger, so this may be a read error. V and J are TRBV20-1 and TRBJ2-7, with 7 positions matching TRBD1. The germline V gene has CDR1 DFQATT and CDR2 SNEGSKA (reference sequence). CDR3 length: 14 amino acids. The CDR3 DNA follows: TGCAGTGTTAGAGGGACAGCTTACTCCTACGAGCAGTGCTTC. Protein: CSVRGTAYSYEQCF.

This clonotype appeared many times. This chain links TRBV7-9 with TRBJ2-5, with 13 bases aligning to TRBD2. After removal of 1 base from V and 5 bases from J, the junction contained 4 bases not matched to a gene. The CDR3 covers 16 residues. Germline loops: CDR1 SEHNR, CDR2 FQNEAQ (reference sequence). The CDR3 protein is CASSLGLAGGYETQYF. The CDR3 DNA is TGTGCCAGCAGCTTAGGACTAGCGGGAGGTTACGAGACCCAGTACTTC.

This clonotype has only a few counts. The chain carries TRBV5-5 and TRBJ2-7; D is undetermined. This CDR3 has 12 amino acids. The germline CDR1 and CDR2 sequences are SGHKS and YYEKEE (reference sequence). The V gene lost 3 bases and the J gene lost 7 bases, with 11 bases spanning the gap. For the CDR3, the DNA is TGTGCCAGCAGCTCGGACCCCACAGAGCAGTACTTC. This translates into CASSSDPTEQYF.

Many counts were recorded for this clonotype. The V and J genes are TRBV15 and TRBJ1-2; D gene unclear. Germline V gene lookup returns CDR1 LNHNV and CDR2 YYDKDF (reference sequence). With 5 bases removed from V and 4 bases from J, the gap between germline ends came to 11 bases. The CDR3 consists of 13 residues. CDR3 amino acids: CATSVRRGYGYTF. CDR3 sequence (DNA): TGTGCCACCAGCGTACGTCGAGGCTATGGCTACACCTTC.

This rearrangement joins TRBV3-1 to TRBJ1-5; no clear D gene. V dropped 3 bases and J dropped 7 bases, with 10 bases sitting between them. CDR1 and CDR2 from the germline V gene are LGHDT and YNNKEL (reference sequence). The CDR3 is 13 amino acids. As DNA, the CDR3 is TGTGCCAGCAGCCAGGAGACAAGGCAGCCCCAGCATTTT. This gives the protein CASSQETRQPQHF.

This clonotype was observed many times. The V call is TRBV12-3 or TRBV12-4, the J call TRBJ2-2, with 11 bases identical to TRBD2. This CDR3 is 15 amino acids long. The ends lost 3 bases at V and 6 bases at J; junction bases unmatched: 3. CDR3 sequence: CASSLLLAGAGELFF. The CDR3, as DNA: TGTGCCAGCAGTTTGTTACTAGCGGGAGCCGGGGAGCTGTTTTTT.

This chain joins TRBV14 and TRBJ1-2; D is unclear. V gave up 4 bases and J gave up 5 bases, with 11 bases separating them. The CDR3 extends over 13 amino acids. From germline, CDR1 is SGHDN and CDR2 FVKESK. CDR3 sequence (DNA): TGTGCCAGCAGCCCTGACGTCGCATATGGCTACACCTTC. This gives the protein CASSPDVAYGYTF.

Ten or more counts support this clonotype. The J gene is TRBJ2-7, the V gene TRBV29-1; 7 bases fit TRBD1. The trim removed 3 bases at V and 5 bases at J, leaving 10 bases unmatched. CDR3 length: 14 residues. CDR1 is SQVTM and CDR2 is ANQGSEA in the germline V gene. The DNA of the CDR3 is TGCAGCGTTGATAAGACAGGGCATGGCGACGAGCAGTACTTC. It yields the protein CSVDKTGHGDEQYF.

This clonotype was recorded at least ten times. The chain carries TRBV6-6 and TRBJ2-5; D might be TRBD1 (6 bases). The CDR3 extends over 15 amino acids. Trimming pared 2 bases from V and 2 bases from J, leaving 12 bases between. Germline CDR1 reads MNHNY; CDR2 reads SVGAGI (reference sequence). CDR3 sequence reads: CASSYRGRDQETQYF. CDR3 sequence (DNA): TGTGCCAGCAGTTACAGGGGGAGAGATCAAGAGACCCAGTACTTC.

As regards this clonotype: A read error may be the cause here, since a much bigger clone is one base away. V is TRBV10-3 and J is TRBJ2-5, with TRBD1 matching over 10 bases. Germline V gene data show CDR1 as ENHRY and CDR2 as SYGVKD. Trimming cost V 4 bases and J 4 bases; bases outside gene matches: 6. This CDR3 is built from 15 residues. The CDR3 nucleotides read TGTGCCATCAGTGCCGGGACAGGGGATGGAGAGACCCAGTACTTC. Amino acid sequence: CAISAGTGDGETQYF.

V usage is TRBV15 and J usage is TRBJ2-3; 8 positions agree with TRBD2. J was trimmed by 4 bases and V by 3 bases; bases with no gene match: 6. Germline V CDR1 and CDR2: LNHNV, YYDKDF (reference sequence). This CDR3 comprises 15 residues. The DNA for the CDR3 is TGTGCCACCAGCAGCCTAGGACTAGCTTCAGATACGCAGTATTTT. Amino acids: CATSSLGLASDTQYF.

This clonotype was seen ten or more times. CDR3 protein: CASSLAISQGGSETQYF. In nucleotides, the CDR3 is TGTGCCAGCAGCTTAGCGATTTCACAGGGAGGGTCAGAGACCCAGTACTTC. The chain employs TRBV7-6 and TRBJ2-5; tentatively, D is TRBD2 (7 bases). Germline V gene data show CDR1 as SGHVS and CDR2 as FNYEAQ. Trimming took 0 bases from V and 4 from J, leaving 18 bases between them. This CDR3 is built from 17 residues.

The V call is TRBV25-1, the J call TRBJ1-2; D ambiguous. The CDR3 sequence is 14 residues long. Trimming left V 5 bases short and J 0 bases short, with 10 bases between. Germline V gene data show CDR1 as MGHDK and CDR2 as SYGVNS. The CDR3 here is CASSRGSPNYGYTF. In DNA form, the CDR3 reads TGTGCCAGCAGTCGGGGATCCCCTAACTATGGCTACACCTTC.

This clonotype was seen more than once but under ten times. The rearrangement links TRBV4-3 to TRBJ2-7; D is possibly TRBD2 (7 bases). V lost 4 bases and J lost 2, with 12 bases in between. Germline CDR1 and CDR2: LGHNA and YSLEER. The CDR3 spans 14 residues. This CDR3 is CASSPQGRAYEQYF. The CDR3 coding sequence is TGCGCCAGCAGCCCTCAGGGGAGGGCCTACGAGCAGTACTTC.

At least ten counts were recorded for this clonotype. The gene calls are TRBV20-1 and TRBJ2-7; D possibly corresponds to TRBD2 (5 bases). Looked up from germline, CDR1 is DFQATT and CDR2 is SNEGSKA (reference sequence). The CDR3 runs to 13 residues. The ends were cut back, 6 bases at V and 2 bases at J, with 14 bases in the middle. CDR3 sequence: CSAVRGSTYEQYF. As DNA, the CDR3 is TGCAGTGCGGTCCGAGGGTCTACCTACGAGCAGTACTTC.

In its sample, this clonotype was seen many times. The chain joins TRBV7-9 to TRBJ2-5; D not certain. V shed 4 bases and J shed 5 bases, with 8 bases lying between them. Germline V gene sequence: CDR1 SEHNR, CDR2 FQNEAQ (reference sequence). The CDR3 sequence is 12 residues long. DNA for the CDR3: TGTGCCAGCAGCTACTATTCGGAGACCCAGTACTTC. It yields the protein CASSYYSETQYF.

Details on this clonotype: A much larger clone sits a single nucleotide away, making a read error possible. The CDR3 DNA follows: TGTGCCAGCAGTTTTGGGGGCCGTGATGCTTCCTTT. As protein: CASSFGGRDASF. This chain joins TRBV12-3 or TRBV12-4 and TRBJ1-1, with D possibly being TRBD1 (6 bases). CDR3 length: 12 residues.

This clonotype was found many times. The chain couples TRBV2 to TRBJ2-5, with D tentatively TRBD1 (5 bases). The CDR3 extends over 14 amino acids. The ends were cut back, 0 bases at V and 4 bases at J, with 9 bases in the middle. Germline V gives CDR1 SNHLY, CDR2 FYNNEI. CDR3 in DNA: TGTGCCAGCAGTGAAGCCAGGGTAGGAGAGACCCAGTACTTC. Protein: CASSEARVGETQYF.

Regarding this clonotype: At one boundary the junction diverges from the germline segment, which might be a read error. The CDR3 bases are TGTGCCAGCAGTTATAAGGGACAGGGAGCGGACGAGCAGTACTTC. This encodes CASSYKGQGADEQYF. The chain carries TRBV10-3 and TRBJ2-7, with 9 nucleotides matching TRBD1. This CDR3 spans 15 amino acids. Germline CDR1 is ENHRY and CDR2 is SYGVKD.

This clonotype was observed a handful of times. This chain uses TRBV6-5 with TRBJ1-5; no firm D call. CDR1 MNHEY and CDR2 SVGAGI come from the germline V gene. This CDR3 has 13 residues. The germline V and J ends were trimmed by 5 bases and 5 bases, with 10 bases remaining between them. The CDR3 DNA reads as TGTGCCAGCAGTCTCGCGGCGGATCAGCCCCAGCATTTT. As protein: CASSLAADQPQHF.

The chain joins TRBV29-1 to TRBJ2-2; TRBD2 is a possible D gene (6 bases). Germline V gene sequence: CDR1 SQVTM, CDR2 ANQGSEA. The CDR3 is 15 residues long. The CDR3 DNA is TGCAGTGCTAGTCTTGCTAGCGCAGACACCGGGGAGCTGTTTTTT. Translated: CSASLASADTGELFF.

In its sample, this clonotype was seen many times. V gene TRBV7-8 combines with J gene TRBJ2-7, with no clear D. The CDR3 contains 14 residues. Trimming took 5 bases from V and 0 from J, leaving 11 bases between them. Germline-derived CDR1 and CDR2 are SGHVS and FQNEAQ. The CDR3 loop is CASSPPTDSYEQYF. The CDR3 bases are TGTGCCAGCAGCCCCCCGACGGACTCCTACGAGCAGTACTTC.

The chain has TRBV25-1 and TRBJ1-3; the D is unclear. V was pared by 8 bases and J by 0 bases, with 17 bases between. The CDR3 length is 16 residues. Germline CDR1 MGHDK, CDR2 SYGVNS. For the CDR3, the DNA is TGTGCCAGCCACCCAGAGACCGGGAACTCTGGAAACACCATATATTTT. This gives the protein CASHPETGNSGNTIYF.

The CDR3 loop reads CAIRREGLTDTQYF. The CDR3 DNA reads as TGTGCCATCAGACGGGAGGGACTTACAGATACGCAGTATTTT. The chain is built from TRBV10-3 and TRBJ2-3; 8 bases fit TRBD2. After removal of 6 bases from V and 3 bases from J, the junction contained 5 bases not matched to a gene. CDR3 size: 14 residues. CDR1 is ENHRY, CDR2 SYGVKD, per germline.

This clonotype was recorded at least ten times. The V gene is TRBV11-2, the J gene TRBJ1-5; D perhaps matches TRBD1 (6 bases). This CDR3 comprises 15 residues. V lost 5 bases, J lost 1 base, and 12 bases lay in between. Germline V CDR1 and CDR2: SGHAT, FQNNGV. In nucleotides, the CDR3 is TGTGCCAGCAGCCCCGGGACACTGAGCAATCAGCCCCAGCATTTT. The encoded protein is CASSPGTLSNQPQHF.